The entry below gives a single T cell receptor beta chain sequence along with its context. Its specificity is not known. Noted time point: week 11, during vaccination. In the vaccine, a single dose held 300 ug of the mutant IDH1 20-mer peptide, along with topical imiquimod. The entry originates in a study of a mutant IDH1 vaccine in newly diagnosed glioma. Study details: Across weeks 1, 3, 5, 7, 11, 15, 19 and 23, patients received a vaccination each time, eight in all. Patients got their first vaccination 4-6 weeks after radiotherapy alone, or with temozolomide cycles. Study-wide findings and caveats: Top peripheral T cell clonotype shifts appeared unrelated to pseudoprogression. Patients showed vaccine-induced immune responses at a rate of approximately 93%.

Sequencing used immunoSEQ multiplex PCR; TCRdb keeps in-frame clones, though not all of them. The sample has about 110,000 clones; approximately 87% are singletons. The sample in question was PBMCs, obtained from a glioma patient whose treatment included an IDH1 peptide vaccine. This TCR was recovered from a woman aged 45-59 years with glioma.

As DNA, the CDR3 is TGTGCCTGGAGTCCACTGGGACAGCGGAACACTGAAGCTTTCTTT. Translated, it gives CAWSPLGQRNTEAFF. This rearrangement joins TRBV30 to TRBJ1-1; TRBD1 agrees at 7 bases. The germline gives CDR1 GTSNPN, CDR2 SVGIG (reference sequence). The V gene end was trimmed by 2 bases and the J gene end by 1 base; junction bases not matched to a gene: 7. The CDR3 totals 15 residues.